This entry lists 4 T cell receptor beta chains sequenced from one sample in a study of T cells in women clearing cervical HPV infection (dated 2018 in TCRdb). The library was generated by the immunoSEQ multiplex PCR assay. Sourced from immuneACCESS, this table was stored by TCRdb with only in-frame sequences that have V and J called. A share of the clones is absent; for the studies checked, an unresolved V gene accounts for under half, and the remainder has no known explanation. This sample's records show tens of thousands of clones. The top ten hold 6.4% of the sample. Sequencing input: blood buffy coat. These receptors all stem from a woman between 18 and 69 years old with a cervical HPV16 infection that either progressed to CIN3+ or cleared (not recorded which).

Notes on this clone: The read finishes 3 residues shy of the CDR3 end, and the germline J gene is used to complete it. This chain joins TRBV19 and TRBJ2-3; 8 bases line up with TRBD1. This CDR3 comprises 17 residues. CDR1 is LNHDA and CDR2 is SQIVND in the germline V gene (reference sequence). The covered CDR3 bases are TGTGCCAGTAGCCGTGGGGGGACAGGAGGTTTCCAAGAGACG. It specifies CASSRGGTGGFQET. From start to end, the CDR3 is CASSRGGTGGFQETQYF.

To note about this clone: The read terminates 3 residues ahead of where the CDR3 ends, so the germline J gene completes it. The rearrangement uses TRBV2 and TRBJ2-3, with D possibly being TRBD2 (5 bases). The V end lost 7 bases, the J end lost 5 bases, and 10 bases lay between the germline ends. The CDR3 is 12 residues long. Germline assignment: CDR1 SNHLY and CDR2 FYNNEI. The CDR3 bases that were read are TGTGCCAGCAACGGAGGCGGAGATACG. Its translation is CASNGGGDT. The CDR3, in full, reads CASNGGGDTQYF. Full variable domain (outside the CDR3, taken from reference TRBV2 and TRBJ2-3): EPEVTQTPSHQVTQMGQEVILRCVPISNHLYFYWYRQILGQKVEFLVSFYNNEISEKSEIFDDQFSVERPDGSNFTLKIRSTKLEDSAMYFCASNGGGDTQYFGPGTRLTVL.

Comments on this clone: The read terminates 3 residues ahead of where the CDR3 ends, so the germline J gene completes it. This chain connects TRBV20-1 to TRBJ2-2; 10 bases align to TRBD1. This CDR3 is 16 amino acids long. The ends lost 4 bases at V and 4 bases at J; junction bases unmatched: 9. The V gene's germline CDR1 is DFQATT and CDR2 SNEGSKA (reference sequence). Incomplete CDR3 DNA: TGCAGTGCTACTGAAAGAGGGACAGGGGTCACCGGGGAG. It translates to CSATERGTGVTGE. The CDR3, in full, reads CSATERGTGVTGELFF.

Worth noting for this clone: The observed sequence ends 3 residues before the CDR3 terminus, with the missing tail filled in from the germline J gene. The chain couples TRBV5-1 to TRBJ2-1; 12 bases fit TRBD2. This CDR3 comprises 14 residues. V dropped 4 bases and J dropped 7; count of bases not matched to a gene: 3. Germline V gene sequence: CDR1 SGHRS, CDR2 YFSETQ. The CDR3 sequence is CASSQTSGRNEQFF. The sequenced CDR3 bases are TGCGCCAGCAGCCAGACTAGCGGGAGAAATGAG.